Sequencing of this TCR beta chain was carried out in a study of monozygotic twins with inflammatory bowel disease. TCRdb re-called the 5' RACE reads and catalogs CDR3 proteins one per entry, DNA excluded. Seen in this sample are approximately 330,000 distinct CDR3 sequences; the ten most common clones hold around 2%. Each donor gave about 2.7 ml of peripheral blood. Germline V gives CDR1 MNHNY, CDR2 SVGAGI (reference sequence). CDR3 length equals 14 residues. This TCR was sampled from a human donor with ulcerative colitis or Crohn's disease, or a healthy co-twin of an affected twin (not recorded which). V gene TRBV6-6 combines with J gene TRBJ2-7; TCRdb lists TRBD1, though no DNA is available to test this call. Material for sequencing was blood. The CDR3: CASSNGQGAREQYF.